The 22 T cell receptor beta chains given below trace back to one sample, sequenced in a study of blood T cell repertoires in COVID-19. Repertoires were generated with immunoSEQ multiplex PCR, while TCRdb's copy carries only in-frame clones and drops some. The table lists under 450,000 clones, over 75% of them singletons. The sequenced sample consisted of PBMCs or T cells enriched from blood (not recorded which). These TCRs come from a woman aged 25 to 45 who had recovered from COVID-19.

This chain uses TRBV5-4 with TRBJ1-2, with no clear D. V was pared by 4 bases and J by 8 bases, with 21 bases between. Per germline, CDR1 SGHNT and CDR2 YYREEE (reference sequence). This CDR3 is built from 15 residues. Here the CDR3 DNA reads TGTGCCAGCAGCATGGAGTGGCAGCGACTTGAGGGCTACACCTTC. As protein: CASSMEWQRLEGYTF.

The rearrangement uses TRBV6-5 and TRBJ1-3; D remains ambiguous. The CDR3 totals 14 residues. The V end lost 9 bases, the J end lost 8 bases, and 20 bases lay between the germline ends. The germline CDR1 and CDR2 sequences are MNHEY and SVGAGI. The DNA for the CDR3 is TGTGCCAGTCAATCGCACCGCGGTCTCGACACCATATATTTT. This encodes CASQSHRGLDTIYF.

The gene calls are TRBV4-1 and TRBJ2-5; D might be TRBD1 (6 bases). The V gene's germline CDR1 is MGHRA and CDR2 YSYEKL. V was trimmed by 6 bases and J by 1 base, leaving 12 bases between them. The CDR3 consists of 14 residues. This CDR3 is CASSRQAIQETQYF. As DNA, the CDR3 is TGCGCCAGCAGTAGACAGGCGATCCAAGAGACCCAGTACTTC.

This sequence joins TRBV6-5 and TRBJ2-2, with D perhaps matching TRBD2 (5 bases). Deletions cut 6 bases from V and 7 bases from J, with 9 bases between. The length of the CDR3 is 12 residues. Germline CDR1 reads MNHEY; CDR2 reads SVGAGI. In DNA form, the CDR3 reads TGTGCCAGCAGGTTGGAGGTCGGGGAGCTGTTTTTT. This codes for CASRLEVGELFF.

The chain combines TRBV4-2 with TRBJ1-6; 8 bases agree with TRBD1. The J segment lost 9 bases and the V segment lost 0 bases, leaving 4 bases of the junction unmatched. The CDR3 contains 15 residues. Looked up from germline, CDR1 is LGHNA and CDR2 is YNFKEQ. The CDR3, as DNA: TGTGCCAGCAGCCAAGAGAGACAGGGGAGTTCACCCCTCCACTTT. Translated, it gives CASSQERQGSSPLHF.

The CDR3 DNA is TGTGCCAGCAGCCAAGCTTGGGGGGGAGGAAAAACTGAAGCTTTCTTT. This gives the protein CASSQAWGGGKTEAFF. The chain combines TRBV3-1 (or the pseudogene TRBV3-2) with TRBJ1-1; maybe TRBD1 (5 bases). CDR3 size: 16 residues. Deletions cut 1 base from V and 5 bases from J, with 17 bases between. Germline assignment: CDR1 LGHDT and CDR2 YNNKEL (reference sequence).

The chain uses TRBV2 and TRBJ2-7, with 9 bases matching TRBD1. The CDR3 covers 16 residues. V shed 5 bases, J shed 0 bases, and the junction held 8 bases outside the gene matches. Germline lookup yields CDR1 SNHLY and CDR2 FYNNEI. The CDR3, as DNA: TGTGCCAGCAGTCCAATACCGGGACAGGGCTCCTACGAGCAGTACTTC. It is translated as CASSPIPGQGSYEQYF.

This clone turned up a few times. The V gene is TRBV15, the J gene TRBJ1-5; the D is unclear. V lost 1 base and J lost 1, with 8 bases in between. Germline V gene lookup returns CDR1 LNHNV and CDR2 YYDKDF (reference sequence). This CDR3 contains 15 residues. The CDR3, as DNA: TGTGCCACCAGCAGAGTTGGAGGCAGCAATCAGCCCCAGCATTTT. This sequence encodes CATSRVGGSNQPQHF.

This clone was found once. V usage is TRBV11-1 and J usage is TRBJ1-2, with 11 positions matching TRBD1. This CDR3 region has 16 residues. CDR1 and CDR2 (germline): SGHAT, FQDESV (reference sequence). After removal of 4 bases from V and 5 bases from J, the junction contained 9 bases not matched to a gene. CDR3: CASSSRTGGGWYGYTF. CDR3 in DNA: TGTGCCAGCAGCTCCCGGACAGGGGGCGGGTGGTATGGCTACACCTTC.

CDR3 amino acids: CASSDRGYNEKLFF. CDR3 bases: TGTGCCAGCAGTGACAGGGGTTATAATGAAAAACTGTTTTTT. The V gene is TRBV6-1, the J gene TRBJ1-4; D perhaps matches TRBD1 (6 bases). Per the germline V gene, CDR1 is MNHNS and CDR2 is SASEGT. Trimming removed 3 bases from V and 4 bases from J, with 9 bases in between. This CDR3 region has 14 residues.

The chain recombines TRBV5-4 with TRBJ1-6, with TRBD1 matching 10 bases. Unmatched junction bases numbered 2, after V lost 2 bases and J lost 0 bases. Germline loops: CDR1 SGHNT, CDR2 YYREEE (reference sequence). The CDR3 runs to 17 residues. The CDR3 DNA reads TGTGCCAGCAGCTTTGGACAGGGGGTCTCCTATAATTCACCCCTCCACTTT. It specifies CASSFGQGVSYNSPLHF. The whole variable domain, remainder taken from reference TRBV5-4 and TRBJ1-6, is ETGVTQSPTHLIKTRGQQVTLRCSSQSGHNTVSWYQQALGQGPQFIFQYYREEENGRGNFPPRFSGLQFPNYSSELNVNALELDDSALYLCASSFGQGVSYNSPLHFGNGTRLTVT.

This clone came up a few times. DNA of the CDR3: TGCAGCGCGTTAAGGAGGGCCGGGGAGCTGTTTTTT. Its protein is CSALRRAGELFF. The chain has TRBV29-1 and TRBJ2-2; D possibly corresponds to TRBD2 (6 bases). The CDR3 has 12 amino acids. Between the trimmed V and J ends, which lost 7 bases and 6 bases, there was a span of 12 bases. Germline V gene lookup returns CDR1 SQVTM and CDR2 ANQGSEA.

The gene calls are TRBV19 and TRBJ1-1, with TRBD1 matching 10 bases. The CDR3 spans 16 residues. With V trimmed by 6 bases and J by 2 bases, 9 bases remained unmatched. Germline V gene data show CDR1 as LNHDA and CDR2 as SQIVND (reference sequence). The CDR3 DNA sequence: TGTGCCAGTAGGGCGGACAGGGGGGGTTCCAACACTGAAGCTTTCTTT. This gives the protein CASRADRGGSNTEAFF.

CDR3 coding DNA: TGTGCCAGCAGTTCCCTAGCGGGAGGGGGCACAGATACGCAGTATTTT. This gives the protein CASSSLAGGGTDTQYF. The chain employs TRBV27 and TRBJ2-3; 12 positions agree with TRBD2. The V and J ends lost 4 bases and 1 base, in that order; junction bases with no gene match: 3. The CDR3 is 16 residues long. Germline V gives CDR1 MNHEY, CDR2 SMNVEV (reference sequence).

This chain connects TRBV30 to TRBJ1-2; the match to TRBD1 covers 11 bases. Unmatched junction bases numbered 7, after V lost 2 bases and J lost 8 bases. The CDR3 is made up of 14 amino acids. Germline V gives CDR1 GTSNPN, CDR2 SVGIG (reference sequence). CDR3 bases: TGTGCCTGGAGTTACTCGGACAGGGGGCGAGGCTACACCTTC. Its translation: CAWSYSDRGRGYTF.

This chain's CDR3 is CASSLFNNQPQHF. CDR3 coding DNA: TGTGCCAGCAGTTTGTTCAACAATCAGCCCCAGCATTTT. The rearrangement uses TRBV12-3 or TRBV12-4 and TRBJ1-5, with D unclear. The CDR3 totals 13 residues. The V and J ends lost 3 bases and 3 bases respectively, with 6 bases between them.

The chain combines TRBV6-5 with TRBJ2-1, with D perhaps TRBD1 (5 bases). V was clipped by 2 bases and J by 7 bases, with 9 bases between them. The CDR3 is 13 residues long. Germline loops: CDR1 MNHEY, CDR2 SVGAGI. Written as DNA, the CDR3 is TGTGCCAGCAGTTACCAGGGATGGAATGAGCAGTTCTTC. Its translation is CASSYQGWNEQFF.

As to this clone: Its ends do not fully match the called genes, so a read error is possible. The V gene is TRBV13, the J gene TRBJ2-3; possibly TRBD2 for D (7 bases). There are 14 residues in the CDR3. Germline-derived CDR1 and CDR2 are PRHDT and FYEKMQ (reference sequence). CDR3 coding DNA: TGTGCCAGCAGCCTAGGGGGGGGAACAGATACGCAGTATTTT. Translating gives CASSLGGGTDTQYF.

V usage is TRBV27 and J usage is TRBJ2-7; the D is unclear. V was trimmed by 5 bases and J by 3 bases, leaving 8 bases between them. The CDR3 contains 12 residues. Germline CDR1 reads MNHEY; CDR2 reads SMNVEV (reference sequence). In nucleotides, the CDR3 is TGTGCCAGCAGTACCTCGGGCTACGAGCAGTACTTC. It translates to CASSTSGYEQYF.

This clone was observed a few times. The chain couples TRBV7-8 to TRBJ2-7; TRBD2 matches 12 bases. Germline V gene lookup returns CDR1 SGHVS and CDR2 FQNEAQ. The CDR3 spans 16 residues. V lost 5 bases, J lost 5 bases, and 10 bases stayed unmatched. CDR3 loop: CASSTLAGGRSNEQYF. CDR3 coding DNA: TGTGCCAGCAGCACTCTAGCGGGAGGGCGTTCTAACGAGCAGTACTTC.

The chain uses TRBV7-2 and TRBJ2-7; TRBD2 matches 9 bases. V trimming: 5 bases; J trimming: 5 bases; junction bases outside the gene matches: 10. Germline V gene sequence: CDR1 SGHTA, CDR2 FQGNSA. This CDR3 region has 15 residues. The CDR3 loop reads CASSAMTSGTDEQYF. The CDR3 DNA is TGTGCCAGCAGCGCTATGACTAGCGGAACGGACGAGCAGTACTTC.

V gene TRBV10-1 combines with J gene TRBJ1-5; weak D call: TRBD1 (6 bases). The V gene lost 11 bases and the J gene lost 5 bases, with 10 bases spanning the gap. This CDR3 contains 11 residues. Germline CDR1 and CDR2: WNHNN and SYGVQD (reference sequence). CDR3 in DNA: TGCGCCGTACAGGGATATCAGCCCCAGCATTTT. This encodes CAVQGYQPQHF.